This T cell receptor (beta chain) was documented in a study of T-cell reconstitution after alpha-beta-depleted transplantation in children. Overall study results and limits: Day-60 TCRbeta diversity that was high in some patients was derived from surviving recipient T cells and thymic progenitors. Several hundred expanded graft clones reportedly supplied alpha-beta T cells about two months after transplant.

As to this clonotype: Its antigen remains unidentified.

The CDR3 covers 19 residues. The junction had 14 bases not matched to a gene; V was cut back by 1 base and J by 1 base. CDR1 and CDR2 from the germline V gene are SGHTA and FQGTGA. Preparation of the TCRbeta library used unique molecular identifiers. TCRdb recomputed calls from the PCR reads with MiXCR, one row per CDR3 protein. Of some 840,000 distinct CDR3 sequences listed, 15% to 20% are singletons. Sequences were derived from PBMCs, mostly from graft donor cells, sampled 360 days after TCRalphabeta/CD19-depleted stem cell transplant. The chain is built from TRBV7-3 and TRBJ2-3, with TRBD2 identical over 7 bases. The source of this sequence is a male patient between 10 and 17 years old who had a stem cell transplant for acute lymphoblastic leukemia, so the T cells may come from the graft donor. The CDR3 nucleotides read TGTGCCAGCAGCTTAAGCCCCTTATGGGCGGGAGTCGGCACAGATACGCAGTATTTT. Amino acids: CASSLSPLWAGVGTDTQYF.